This T cell receptor (beta chain) derives from a study of identical twins. TCRdb passed the 5' RACE reads through MiXCR, listing each CDR3 protein once. The sample contains approximately 1.8 million distinct CDR3 sequences, 32% of which appear only once. The CDR3 consists of 16 residues. V shed 5 bases and J shed 6 bases, with 20 bases lying between them. CDR1 LGHNA and CDR2 YNFKEQ come from the germline V gene. This clonotype was counted between two and nine times. The source material was cord blood. V usage is TRBV4-2 and J usage is TRBJ2-4; maybe TRBD2 (6 bases). The TCR was taken from a newborn girl in good health. DNA for the CDR3: TGTGCCAGCAGCTCCCGGGACTCTCCGCGTGGAAACATTCAGTACTTC. Its translation: CASSSRDSPRGNIQYF.